This passage covers 8 T cell receptor beta chains from one sample sequenced in a study of cytomegalovirus exposure and HLA in healthy donors. The primer mix had 60 Vbeta and 13 Jbeta primers. Sequencing used immunoSEQ multiplex PCR; TCRdb keeps in-frame clones, though not all of them. The sample shows roughly 150,000 clones, 80% to 90% of them seen only once. The sample taken for sequencing was PBMCs. These receptors were obtained from a woman in her 40s in good health and CMV-seropositive.

This chain uses TRBV5-4 with TRBJ2-3; 9 positions match TRBD2. V lost 3 bases and J lost 1; bases outside the gene matches: 3. CDR1 and CDR2 (germline): SGHNT, YYREEE (reference sequence). The CDR3 has 15 amino acids. CDR3 region: CASSSVAGGTDTQYF. The CDR3 DNA reads as TGTGCCAGCAGCTCTGTAGCGGGAGGCACAGATACGCAGTATTTT.

The rearrangement uses TRBV18 and TRBJ1-3; D may be TRBD1 (5 bases). The CDR3 loop spans 15 amino acids. The V end was cut by 2 bases, the J end by 0 bases, with 8 bases between. Germline V gives CDR1 KGHSH, CDR2 LQKENI. In DNA, the CDR3 is TGTGCCAGCTCACCAGGGGCAGACTCTGGAAACACCATATATTTT. Translation gives CASSPGADSGNTIYF.

This clone turned up a few times. This rearrangement joins TRBV7-9 to TRBJ1-1; D remains ambiguous. Germline V lookup: CDR1 SEHNR, CDR2 FQNEAQ (reference sequence). The CDR3 has 13 amino acids. Trimming removed 5 bases from V and 3 bases from J, with 10 bases in between. CDR3 amino acids: CASSPRPDTEAFF. As DNA, the CDR3 is TGTGCCAGCAGCCCGCGGCCAGACACTGAAGCTTTCTTT.

The V call is TRBV5-1, the J call TRBJ2-2; 7 bases match TRBD1. Unmatched junction bases numbered 9, after V lost 4 bases and J lost 6 bases. The CDR3 runs to 15 residues. Germline V CDR1 and CDR2: SGHRS, YFSETQ. CDR3 bases: TGCGCCAGCAGCGAGACAGGGCTGGGGGCCGGGGAGCTGTTTTTT. This translates into CASSETGLGAGELFF. Full variable domain (remainder filled in from reference TRBV5-1 and TRBJ2-2): KAGVTQTPRYLIKTRGQQVTLSCSPISGHRSVSWYQQTPGQGLQFLFEYFSETQRNKGNFPGRFSGRQFSNSRSEMNVSTLELGDSALYLCASSETGLGAGELFFGEGSRLTVL.

The chain combines TRBV9 with TRBJ2-2, with D possibly matching TRBD2 (7 bases). Germline assignment: CDR1 SGDLS and CDR2 YYNGEE. V was shortened by 7 bases and J by 4 bases, with 20 bases between the two germline ends. CDR3 length: 16 residues. The CDR3 coding sequence is TGTGCCAGCGGGTGGGGAGGGTCAGGGGTCACCGGGGAGCTGTTTTTT. Its translation is CASGWGGSGVTGELFF. The full variable domain, completed using reference TRBV9 and TRBJ2-2, is DSGVTQTPKHLITATGQRVTLRCSPRSGDLSVYWYQQSLDQGLQFLIQYYNGEERAKGNILERFSAQQFPDLHSELNLSSLELGDSALYFCASGWGGSGVTGELFFGEGSRLTVL.

The chain links TRBV28 to TRBJ1-5; D may be TRBD1 (5 bases). This CDR3 comprises 14 residues. V lost 6 bases and J lost 3, with 12 bases in between. Germline assignment: CDR1 MDHEN and CDR2 SYDVKM. CDR3 region: CASSTLGLNQPQHF. In DNA form, the CDR3 reads TGTGCCAGCAGCACTCTGGGGCTCAATCAGCCCCAGCATTTT.

V and J are TRBV11-2 and TRBJ1-4, with TRBD1 identical over 9 bases. The germline CDR1 and CDR2 sequences are SGHAT and FQNNGV. This CDR3 is 19 amino acids long. J gave up 0 bases and V 5 bases, and 13 bases lay outside the gene matches. The CDR3: CASSRELQGARATNEKLFF. In DNA form, the CDR3 reads TGTGCCAGCAGCCGGGAACTACAGGGGGCCCGTGCAACTAATGAAAAACTGTTTTTT.

This chain joins TRBV18 and TRBJ1-3, with unresolved D. In germline, CDR1 is KGHSH, CDR2 LQKENI. The ends were cut back, 4 bases at V and 2 bases at J, with 6 bases in the middle. The CDR3 consists of 13 residues. CDR3 DNA: TGTGCCAGCTCACGAACAGCTGGAAACACCATATATTTT. Residues: CASSRTAGNTIYF.